The TCR beta chain under discussion was sequenced for a study of T cell changes during pregnancy in multiple sclerosis. CDR3 length: 14 amino acids. V lost 0 bases and J lost 4, with 7 bases in between. From germline, CDR1 is SGHVS and CDR2 FQNEAQ. The table came from immunoSEQ multiplex PCR; TCRdb's copy has only in-frame clones and leaves some out. The sample consists of approximately 130,000 clones, around 95% of them appearing once. J is TRBJ2-1 and V is TRBV7-8, with TRBD1 as a possible D gene (6 bases). This sequence was found in a female donor with multiple sclerosis, enrolled in a pregnancy study. The sample in question was peripheral blood, obtained after pregnancy. CDR3 DNA sequence: TGTGCCAGCAGCTTAGCGCAGGGGTACAATGAGCAGTTCTTC. As protein: CASSLAQGYNEQFF.